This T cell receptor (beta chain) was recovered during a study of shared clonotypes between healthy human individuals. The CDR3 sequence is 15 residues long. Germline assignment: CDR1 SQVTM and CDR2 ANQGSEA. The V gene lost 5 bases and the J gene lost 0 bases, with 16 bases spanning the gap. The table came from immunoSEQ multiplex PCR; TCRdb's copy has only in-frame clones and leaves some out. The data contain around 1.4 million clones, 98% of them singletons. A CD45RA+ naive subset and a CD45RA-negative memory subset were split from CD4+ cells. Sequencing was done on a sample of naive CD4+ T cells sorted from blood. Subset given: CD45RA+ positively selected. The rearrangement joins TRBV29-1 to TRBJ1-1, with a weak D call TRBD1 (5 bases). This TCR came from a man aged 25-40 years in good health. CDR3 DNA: TGCAGCGTTATGCGGGGGAACCTCCTGAACACTGAAGCTTTCTTT. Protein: CSVMRGNLLNTEAFF.